Below are 12 T cell receptor beta chains sequenced from a single sample in a study of T cells in tuberculosis. The method was immunoSEQ multiplex PCR; TCRdb's version includes in-frame clones alone and lacks a portion of them. The sample has under 25,000 clones; around 97% are singletons. The sample comprised PBMCs. The receptors derive from a donor aged 10-35 years with latent tuberculosis or without tuberculosis infection.

The V and J genes are TRBV4-1 and TRBJ2-7, with D perhaps matching TRBD1 (6 bases). V shed 4 bases and J shed 2 bases, with 18 bases lying between them. Looked up from germline, CDR1 is MGHRA and CDR2 is YSYEKL. The CDR3 has 16 residues. This CDR3 is CASSPLVGALPYEQYF. The CDR3 DNA follows: TGCGCCAGCAGCCCCCTGGTGGGGGCGCTTCCCTACGAGCAGTACTTC.

This chain links TRBV7-3 with TRBJ2-3; weak D call: TRBD2 (7 bases). The ends were cut back, 0 bases at V and 3 bases at J, with 10 bases in the middle. The V gene's germline CDR1 is SGHTA and CDR2 FQGTGA. This CDR3 is 15 amino acids long. Written as DNA, the CDR3 is TGTGCCAGCAGCTTAACAGGGGGAGGGACAGATACGCAGTATTTT. Translated: CASSLTGGGTDTQYF.

The CDR3 here is CASSLDLPAGHYEQYF. CDR3 bases: TGTGCCAGCAGCTTAGATTTACCAGCGGGGCATTACGAGCAGTACTTC. The rearrangement joins TRBV11-2 to TRBJ2-7; 7 bases agree with TRBD2. Per germline, CDR1 SGHAT and CDR2 FQNNGV. After removal of 0 bases from V and 4 bases from J, the junction contained 9 bases not matched to a gene. The CDR3 runs to 16 residues.

Here the CDR3 reads CASSQIAGLAGGPLAKNIQYF. The CDR3, as DNA: TGCGCCAGCAGCCAAATAGCGGGACTAGCGGGGGGGCCGTTGGCCAAAAACATTCAGTACTTC. The chain is built from TRBV4-1 and TRBJ2-4; 16 bases agree with TRBD2. The V gene's germline CDR1 is MGHRA and CDR2 YSYEKL. The ends lost 2 bases at V and 1 base at J; junction bases unmatched: 11. CDR3 size: 21 residues.

This chain uses TRBV11-2 with TRBJ2-5, with D uncertain. The CDR3 runs to 14 residues. Germline values: CDR1 SGHAT, CDR2 FQNNGV. V gave up 6 bases and J gave up 5 bases, with 16 bases separating them. CDR3 nucleotide sequence: TGTGCCAGCAGGATAGGCGGTGAAATGGAGACCCAGTACTTC. It specifies CASRIGGEMETQYF.

The J gene is TRBJ2-1, the V gene TRBV7-9, with 9 bases aligning to TRBD1. The V segment lost 4 bases and the J segment 0 bases; nucleotides outside the gene matches: 1. The V gene's germline CDR1 is SEHNR and CDR2 FQNEAQ (reference sequence). The CDR3 has 15 residues. CDR3 DNA: TGTGCCAGCAGCTGGACAGGGGACTCCTACAATGAGCAGTTCTTC. This encodes CASSWTGDSYNEQFF.

The gene calls are TRBV9 and TRBJ1-1, with a possible D match to TRBD1 (6 bases). V was pared by 4 bases and J by 0 bases, with 19 bases between. The CDR3 is made up of 17 amino acids. Germline V CDR1 and CDR2: SGDLS, YYNGEE. The CDR3 sequence is CASSPRTARMMNTEAFF. The CDR3 DNA is TGTGCCAGCAGCCCCCGGACAGCAAGGATGATGAACACTGAAGCTTTCTTT.

The rearrangement uses TRBV6-4 and TRBJ2-2; TRBD2 matches at 10 bases. The CDR3 is 15 amino acids. The germline gives CDR1 MRHNA, CDR2 SNTAGT. Trimming took 3 bases from V and 4 from J; bases not matched to a gene: 2. In nucleotides, the CDR3 is TGTGCCAGCAGTGAAGCGGGAGGGGGCACCGGGGAGCTGTTTTTT. It yields the protein CASSEAGGGTGELFF.

J is TRBJ1-2 and V is TRBV11-1; the match to TRBD1 covers 10 bases. The CDR3 is made up of 14 amino acids. V dropped 5 bases and J dropped 6; count of bases not matched to a gene: 6. The germline CDR1 and CDR2 sequences are SGHAT and FQDESV (reference sequence). CDR3 sequence (DNA): TGTGCCAGCAGCCCCGGGACAGGGGATGATGGCTACACCTTC. Translation: CASSPGTGDDGYTF. Based on the CDR3 plus reference TRBV11-1 and TRBJ1-2, the full variable domain is EAEVAQSPRYKITEKSQAVAFWCDPISGHATLYWYRQILGQGPELLVQFQDESVVDDSQLPKDRFSAERLKGVDSTLKIQPAELGDSAMYLCASSPGTGDDGYTFGSGTRLTVV.

J is TRBJ1-6 and V is TRBV5-1, with D unclear. Germline lookup yields CDR1 SGHRS and CDR2 YFSETQ. V lost 0 bases, J lost 9 bases, and 13 bases lay in between. This CDR3 is 15 amino acids long. Here the CDR3 DNA reads TGCGCCAGCAGCTTGGGGCCTTCCCTTCTTTCACCCCTCCACTTT. Amino acids: CASSLGPSLLSPLHF.

This chain connects TRBV11-2 to TRBJ2-3; D remains ambiguous. CDR1 and CDR2 (germline): SGHAT, FQNNGV. The CDR3 runs 17 residues. Between the trimmed V and J ends, which lost 7 bases and 5 bases, there was a span of 25 bases. The CDR3 loop is CASISQPVTVFQDTQYF. The CDR3 nucleotides read TGTGCCAGCATCTCACAGCCTGTCACGGTGTTTCAAGATACGCAGTATTTT.

The chain employs TRBV27 and TRBJ1-5; 8 bases are shared with TRBD1. V dropped 5 bases and J dropped 4; count of bases not matched to a gene: 4. Germline CDR1 and CDR2: MNHEY and SMNVEV (reference sequence). CDR3 length: 14 amino acids. CDR3 protein: CASSPTGGNQPQHF. As DNA, the CDR3 is TGTGCCAGCAGTCCCACAGGGGGAAATCAGCCCCAGCATTTT.